By frequency in the sample, the clone carrying this TCR beta chain is medium-sized. Its target is not known. The sample is drawn from a study of spatial heterogeneity in lung cancer. Study-wide results and limits: Expanded intratumoral alpha and beta TCR counts tracked tumor mutation counts.

From the 5' RACE reads, TCRdb called clonotypes with MiXCR, one entry per CDR3 protein. The sample shows around 5,300 distinct CDR3 sequences, 9% to 15% of them seen only once. Described time point: sample taken at primary tumor resection. Donation came from some 73 patients with untreated early-stage non-small cell lung cancer. The sequences come from lung tumor tissue, collected at surgery. This clonotype originated in a male donor with early-stage non-small cell lung cancer.

The CDR3 nucleotides read TGTGCCAGCAAGGGGCAGGCGAACACCGGGGAGCTGTTTTTT. It codes for CASKGQANTGELFF. J is TRBJ2-2 and V is TRBV6-2 or TRBV6-3; perhaps TRBD1 as D (5 bases). The germline V gene encodes CDR1 MNHEY and CDR2 SVGEGT. Trimming cost V 7 bases and J 0 bases, with 9 bases left between them. The CDR3 runs 14 residues.